The rows below give T cell receptor beta chains drawn from one sample of a study of long-term antiretroviral therapy in people with HIV. Libraries were prepared by immunoSEQ multiplex PCR; TCRdb keeps only in-frame clonotypes and omits some of them. The profile covers 25,000 or so clones, with around 78% appearing a single time and about 9.3% taken by the ten largest. The sequences come from unsorted PBMCs, collected 1.5 years before starting antiretroviral therapy. These receptors were obtained from a man aged 18 to 30 with HIV. CDR3s include the opening cysteine and the closing phenylalanine or tryptophan. D genes are given only for firm matches. A row's size may be missing; if present it is once, few, many or a size class.

D gene	V gene	J gene	clone size	CDR3 protein	CDR3 DNA
NA	TRBV7-9	TRBJ2-2	NA	CASSQPRARTDTGELFF	TGTGCCAGCAGCCAACCCAGGGCCCGGACGGACACCGGGGAGCTGTTTTTT
NA	TRBV7-3	TRBJ2-2	NA	CASSLGGMNTGELFF	TGTGCCAGCAGCTTAGGGGGAATGAACACCGGGGAGCTGTTTTTT
TRBD1	TRBV7-8	TRBJ2-7	NA	CASSQTGGGYEQYF	TGTGCCAGCAGCCAGACAGGGGGGGGCTACGAGCAGTACTTC
NA	TRBV30	TRBJ2-1	NA	CAWRAGYEQFF	TGTGCCTGGAGGGCCGGGTATGAGCAGTTCTTC
TRBD2	TRBV27	TRBJ2-4	NA	CASSFRGGNIQYF	TGTGCCAGCAGTTTTCGGGGGGGGAACATTCAGTACTTC
NA	TRBV4-3	TRBJ1-2	NA	CASSQVLGDRANYGYTF	TGCGCCAGCAGCCAAGTCCTTGGTGACAGAGCTAACTATGGCTACACCTTC
NA	TRBV6-5	TRBJ2-3	NA	CASSYRVPSTDTQYF	TGTGCCAGCAGTTATAGGGTGCCTAGCACAGATACGCAGTATTTT
TRBD2	TRBV7-2	TRBJ2-2	NA	CASSLLAGAGELFF	TGTGCCAGCAGCTTACTAGCGGGAGCCGGGGAGCTGTTTTTT
TRBD1	TRBV5-6	TRBJ2-7	NA	CASSGMGQGNYEQYF	TGTGCCAGCAGCGGCATGGGACAGGGGAATTACGAGCAGTACTTC
NA	TRBV28	TRBJ2-7	NA	CASSLGPGSKYEQYF	TGTGCCAGCAGTTTAGGACCGGGGTCAAAATACGAGCAGTACTTC
NA	TRBV28	TRBJ2-2	NA	CASSLGSGELFF	TGTGCCAGCAGTTTAGGGTCCGGGGAGCTGTTTTTT
TRBD1	TRBV5-4	TRBJ1-1	NA	CASSLVLQGATEAFF	TGTGCCAGCAGCTTGGTGTTACAGGGGGCAACTGAAGCTTTCTTT
TRBD1	TRBV29-1	TRBJ1-1	NA	CSVTAQGATEAFF	TGCAGCGTTACCGCCCAGGGGGCCACTGAAGCTTTCTTT
NA	TRBV5-1	TRBJ1-4	NA	CASSLSRGNEKLFF	TGCGCCAGCAGCTTGTCAAGGGGCAATGAAAAACTGTTTTTT
NA	TRBV2	TRBJ1-1	NA	CASSQVGTEAFF	TGTGCCAGCAGTCAGGTAGGGACTGAAGCTTTCTTT
NA	TRBV6-6	TRBJ1-2	NA	CASSYGGNYGYTF	TGTGCCAGCAGTTACGGGGGGAACTATGGCTACACCTTC
NA	TRBV27	TRBJ2-2	few	CASSFTGELFF	TGTGCCAGCAGTTTCACCGGGGAGCTGTTTTTT